Presented here are 6 T cell receptor beta chains from one specimen sequenced in a study of T cell repertoires in ileal Crohn's disease. Documented time point: neoterminal ileum biopsy at postoperative endoscopy, about 6 months after surgery. The assay was immunoSEQ multiplex PCR, and TCRdb's table has in-frame clones only and misses some. The sample carries about 15,000 clones, roughly 79% recorded once. Sequencing was done on a sample of ileal tissue. The receptors stem from an adult with Crohn's disease.

V usage is TRBV7-9 and J usage is TRBJ1-1; D is possibly TRBD1 (6 bases). Germline V lookup: CDR1 SEHNR, CDR2 FQNEAQ (reference sequence). The CDR3 has 14 residues. V lost 3 bases and J 6 bases, leaving 14 bases between the germline ends. The CDR3, as DNA: TGTGCCAGCAGCTTCCGGACGACAGGCTCTGAAGCTTTCTTT. Amino acid sequence: CASSFRTTGSEAFF.

The rearrangement joins TRBV9 to TRBJ2-7; TRBD2 agrees at 8 bases. The CDR3 extends over 17 amino acids. J lost 1 base, V lost 0 bases, and 9 bases had no gene match. Germline V gives CDR1 SGDLS, CDR2 YYNGEE. This CDR3 reads CASSVGSAGGRSYEQYF. The CDR3 DNA reads as TGTGCCAGCAGCGTAGGAAGCGCGGGGGGCCGTTCCTACGAGCAGTACTTC.

V gene TRBV30 combines with J gene TRBJ2-5, with D possibly TRBD1 on 6 matching bases. V was trimmed by 3 bases and J by 4 bases, leaving 9 bases between them. This CDR3 contains 12 residues. CDR1 is GTSNPN and CDR2 is SVGIG in the germline V gene (reference sequence). CDR3 coding DNA: TGTGCCTGGAGAGGGGGATCAGAGACCCAGTACTTC. This gives the protein CAWRGGSETQYF.

This chain links TRBV2 with TRBJ2-6; tentative D call: TRBD2 (6 bases). Trimming shortened V by 9 bases and J by 1 base, and 10 bases separated the two germline ends. This CDR3 region has 14 residues. Germline V gene sequence: CDR1 SNHLY, CDR2 FYNNEI. CDR3 region: CASDGGSGANVLTF. The CDR3 nucleotides are TGTGCCAGTGATGGAGGGTCTGGGGCCAACGTCCTGACTTTC.

The chain couples TRBV18 to TRBJ2-5, with 10 bases matching TRBD1. The V segment lost 2 bases and the J segment 2 bases; nucleotides outside the gene matches: 5. CDR3 size: 16 residues. Germline CDR1 KGHSH, CDR2 LQKENI. This CDR3 reads CASSPSPGQGQETQYF. The CDR3 DNA sequence: TGTGCCAGCTCACCATCTCCGGGACAGGGGCAAGAGACCCAGTACTTC.

J is TRBJ2-1 and V is TRBV5-4; no clear D gene. Germline-derived CDR1 and CDR2 are SGHNT and YYREEE (reference sequence). V lost 4 bases to trimming and J lost 7 bases, with 18 bases between them. The CDR3 sequence is 15 residues long. CDR3 DNA: TGTGCCAGCAGCCCGCGGTACTTCCAAGGGAATGAGCAGTTCTTC. It encodes CASSPRYFQGNEQFF.